This T cell receptor beta chain was documented in a study of shared clonotypes between healthy human individuals. The germline V gene has CDR1 SGHNT and CDR2 YYREEE (reference sequence). The CDR3 consists of 14 residues. Germline trimming cut 4 bases from V and 7 bases from J; bases unmatched to any gene: 3. Original processing methods: Junction-only immunoSEQ data arrived without quality scores, meaning filtering differed. TCRdb's copy holds only in-frame clones and misses some; the assay was immunoSEQ multiplex PCR. For V, J and clone size, that table is used; D and trimming come from the DNA. The sample holds approximately 2.1 million clones, 93% seen once. Each of the donors was a healthy adult who was HIV-negative and had not had a recent acute infection or vaccination.

The chain recombines TRBV5-4 with TRBJ2-4, with TRBD1 identical over 12 bases. The TCR originated in a man younger than 30 in good health. Some clones in this sample may be carry-over from other donors' samples. The sample comprised naive CD4+ T cells from PBMCs. This sample's subset: CD45RA+ positively selected. CDR3 protein: CASSPGQGANIQYF. The DNA for the CDR3 is TGTGCCAGCAGCCCGGGACAGGGGGCGAACATTCAGTACTTC.